This is a list of T cell receptor beta chains from one sample in a study of T cell changes during pregnancy in multiple sclerosis. Some clones are missing from TCRdb's copy, which holds only in-frame ones; the method was immunoSEQ multiplex PCR. The sample records around 36,000 clones, around nine tenths being singletons. The specimen comprised CD4+ T cells from peripheral blood mononuclear cells, sampled in the third trimester of pregnancy. These receptor sequences come from a female donor with multiple sclerosis, enrolled in a pregnancy study. Each CDR3 is given with its conserved first and last residue. The D gene is left open where the match is weak. Only part of the rows carry a size: once, few, many, or a class if the clone is expanded.

DNA	CDR3	V	J	D	size
TGTGCCACCAGCAGAGACCCCCGTGGTAGCGGGGTGTACGAGCAGTACTTC	CATSRDPRGSGVYEQYF	TRBV15	TRBJ2-7	TRBD2	-
TGTGCCAGCAGCTTGGGCCGGAGAAACACCGGGGAGCTGTTTTTT	CASSLGRRNTGELFF	TRBV5-6	TRBJ2-2	-	-
TGTGCCAGCAGTAGTACATTCGATCAGCCCCAGCATTTT	CASSSTFDQPQHF	TRBV6-1	TRBJ1-5	-	-
TGTGCCAGTAGTATCGGACAGGGCGAAGCTTTCTTT	CASSIGQGEAFF	TRBV19	TRBJ1-1	TRBD1	-
TGTGCCAGCAGCTCACAGGGGGCAGGCTACGAGCAGTACTTC	CASSSQGAGYEQYF	TRBV7-2	TRBJ2-7	TRBD1	-
TGCGCCAGCAGCCCGTCCCCGGGTCAGCCCCAGCATTTT	CASSPSPGQPQHF	TRBV5-1	TRBJ1-5	-	-
TGTGCCACGCGGGACAGGCCGAACACTGAAGCTTTCTTT	CATRDRPNTEAFF	TRBV10-3	TRBJ1-1	TRBD1	-
TGTGCCAGCAGCCCCCGCCGGACTAGCGGAGAAGAGACCCAGTACTTC	CASSPRRTSGEETQYF	TRBV14	TRBJ2-5	TRBD2	-
TGTGCCAGCAGTTCCTCCCCGGGCGGGAGACTCAATGAGCAGTTCTTC	CASSSSPGGRLNEQFF	TRBV28	TRBJ2-1	TRBD2	-
TGTGCCAGCAGCGCCAGGGGAACCTACGAGCAGTACTTC	CASSARGTYEQYF	TRBV5-6	TRBJ2-7	-	-
TGTGCCACTAAACAGGGGGGAGGCACCGGGGAGCTGTTTTTT	CATKQGGGTGELFF	TRBV19	TRBJ2-2	TRBD1	-
TGTGCCACCAGCACCCAGGGACAGGGAGACTACGAGCAGTACTTC	CATSTQGQGDYEQYF	TRBV15	TRBJ2-7	TRBD1	-
TGTGCCAGCAGTTTAGGGACTAGCGGGGATAGCTCCTACAATGAGCAGTTCTTC	CASSLGTSGDSSYNEQFF	TRBV25-1	TRBJ2-1	TRBD2	-
TGTGCCAGCAGTTTTCTAGCGGGCAGCAATGAGCAGTTCTTC	CASSFLAGSNEQFF	TRBV28	TRBJ2-1	TRBD2	-
TGTGCCAGCAGCTTAGGGGCTGCGACACACAGCTCCTACGAGCAGTACTTC	CASSLGAATHSSYEQYF	TRBV7-9	TRBJ2-7	-	-
TGCGCCAGCAGCTTGGTGACAGGAAGTTACGAGCAGTACTTC	CASSLVTGSYEQYF	TRBV5-1	TRBJ2-7	-	-
TGTGCCAGCAGCTTAGTCCCGGGACAGGGGGAGCAGTACTTC	CASSLVPGQGEQYF	TRBV11-3	TRBJ2-7	TRBD1	-
TGTGCCAGCAGGAGGACAGGGTCTGAAGCTTTCTTT	CASRRTGSEAFF	TRBV6-5	TRBJ1-1	TRBD1	-
TGTGCCAGCAGCCAAGATGCGTGGACTAGCGGGAAGAGCTCCTACAATGAGCAGTTCTTC	CASSQDAWTSGKSSYNEQFF	TRBV14	TRBJ2-1	TRBD2	-
TGTGCCAGCAGCTTAGCGCCCCTAGTTGTGACCCAGTACTTC	CASSLAPLVVTQYF	TRBV7-8	TRBJ2-5	-	-
TGCGCCAGCAGCTTGGGGGCACCCTCTGGAAAACTGTTTTTT	CASSLGAPSGKLFF	TRBV5-1	TRBJ1-4	-	-
TGTGCCAGCAGCTTACAAGCGGGAGGGGGTGAGCAGTTCTTC	CASSLQAGGGEQFF	TRBV7-2	TRBJ2-1	TRBD2	-
TGTGCCAGCAGCCCCCGGACTAGCGGGAGGGGAATCGGCGAGCAGTACTTC	CASSPRTSGRGIGEQYF	TRBV14	TRBJ2-7	TRBD2	-
TGCAGCGTTGAAGCGACGGGTTTCAGTGAGCAGTTCTTC	CSVEATGFSEQFF	TRBV29-1	TRBJ2-1	-	-
TGTGCCAGCAGCTTGGCCGGAGGGACAGATACGCAGTATTTT	CASSLAGGTDTQYF	TRBV5-6	TRBJ2-3	-	-
TGTGCCAGCAGCTCAAGACAGGGGGTCGGCACTGAAGCTTTCTTT	CASSSRQGVGTEAFF	TRBV7-2	TRBJ1-1	TRBD1	-
TGCGCCAGCAGCCAAGCCCCCCTAACGGGAAGGAACAATGAGCAGTTCTTC	CASSQAPLTGRNNEQFF	TRBV4-3	TRBJ2-1	-	-
TGCGCCAGCAGTGTCAGGGGGGCAGATACGCAGTATTTT	CASSVRGADTQYF	TRBV10-2	TRBJ2-3	-	-
TGTGCCAGCAGTCGTGGGACAGACTCAAATGAAAAACTGTTTTTT	CASSRGTDSNEKLFF	TRBV2	TRBJ1-4	TRBD1	-
TGCGCCAGCAGCTCTGACAGGTCCCAAGAGACCCAGTACTTC	CASSSDRSQETQYF	TRBV5-1	TRBJ2-5	-	-
TGTGCCAGCTCCCGACAGGAAAACTATGGCTACACCTTC	CASSRQENYGYTF	TRBV18	TRBJ1-2	-	-
TGTGCCAGCAGTGAGGACAGGGGACGGATCTACAATGAGCAGTTCTTC	CASSEDRGRIYNEQFF	TRBV25-1	TRBJ2-1	TRBD1	-
TGTGCCTCATGGGGCTGGGGCCCCCAAGAGACCCAGTACTTC	CASWGWGPQETQYF	TRBV25-1	TRBJ2-5	-	-
TGCGCCAGCAGCTTGAGGTTTATGGGAGGGCACGCCGGGGAGCTGTTTTTT	CASSLRFMGGHAGELFF	TRBV5-1	TRBJ2-2	TRBD2	-
TGTGCCAGCAGCTCGAGTCCCCAAGAGACCCAGTACTTC	CASSSSPQETQYF	TRBV7-2	TRBJ2-5	-	-
TGTGCCTGGAGTGTACTTGAAAAACTGTTTTTT	CAWSVLEKLFF	TRBV30	TRBJ1-4	-	-
TGTGCCAGCAGCCTTGACAATGAGCAGTTCTTC	CASSLDNEQFF	TRBV9	TRBJ2-1	-	few
TGCGCCAGCAGGACGACTAGCGGGAGCAATGAGCAGTTCTTC	CASRTTSGSNEQFF	TRBV5-1	TRBJ2-1	TRBD2	-
TGTGCCACCAGCAGAGATTTCCCCAGGGGAAGAAATGAGCAGTTCTTC	CATSRDFPRGRNEQFF	TRBV15	TRBJ2-1	-	-
TGTGCCAGCAGCCCCCTCGGAAGCGGTAACTATGGCTACACCTTC	CASSPLGSGNYGYTF	TRBV28	TRBJ1-2	-	-
TGTGCCACCCGAACGGGAGGGGGGGCTGGCTACACCTTC	CATRTGGGAGYTF	TRBV15	TRBJ1-2	-	-
TGCGCCAGCACCGGGACAGGAGACTATGGCTACACCTTC	CASTGTGDYGYTF	TRBV10-2	TRBJ1-2	TRBD1	-
TGCGCCAGCAGCCAGGCTCAGACGAGGAGCCCTGAGCAGTACTTC	CASSQAQTRSPEQYF	TRBV4-1	TRBJ2-7	-	-
TGTGCCACCAGCAGCCCAGGGGGAGCGAACTATGGCTACACCTTC	CATSSPGGANYGYTF	TRBV15	TRBJ1-2	TRBD1	once
TGTGCCAGCAGCTCGGACAGGGGGCGTTTAGGCTACACCTTC	CASSSDRGRLGYTF	TRBV7-2	TRBJ1-2	TRBD1	-